Detailed here is one TCR beta chain. The sample belongs to a study of blood T cell repertoires in COVID-19. This CDR3 is built from 16 residues. Germline CDR1 SGHTA, CDR2 FQGTGA. The trim removed 2 bases at V and 4 bases at J, leaving 7 bases unmatched. The authors' processing: Reference gene primer amplification yielded estimated nucleated cell counts. Sequencing was performed with immunoSEQ multiplex PCR; in TCRdb, only in-frame clones are kept and a portion is missing. V, J and clone size are those of that table, while D and trimming were read from the DNA. The sample includes roughly 200,000 clones, nearly 90% of them seen just once.

Specimen: peripheral blood. The gene calls are TRBV7-3 and TRBJ2-3; 9 bases agree with TRBD2. The sequence came from a middle-aged man with acute or convalescent COVID-19. DNA of the CDR3: TGTGCCAGCAGCTTATATGCGGGGGGGCCAGCAGATACGCAGTATTTT. Protein sequence: CASSLYAGGPADTQYF.